These 19 T cell receptor beta chains originate from one sample sequenced in a study of identical twins. TCRdb re-derived calls from the 5' RACE reads in MiXCR, one entry per CDR3 protein. The table shows 690,000 or so distinct CDR3 sequences, with less than 10% occurring only once. These sequences were also reported in another study, on yellow fever vaccine responses in identical twins.

The sequenced material came from PBMCs. These receptors originate from a woman between 18 and 30 years old in good health.

There are many counts of this clonotype. V is TRBV12-3 or TRBV12-4 and J is TRBJ2-2; D unclear. This CDR3 spans 13 amino acids. The germline V and J ends were trimmed by 0 bases and 7 bases, with 6 bases remaining between them. CDR3: CASSLARSGELFF. As DNA, the CDR3 is TGTGCCAGCAGTTTAGCGCGGAGCGGGGAGCTGTTTTTT.

This clonotype was recorded at least ten times. This chain uses TRBV11-2 with TRBJ2-5; D is ambiguous. Germline V gives CDR1 SGHAT, CDR2 FQNNGV. The CDR3 extends over 13 amino acids. With 5 bases removed from V and 5 bases from J, the gap between germline ends came to 12 bases. CDR3 amino acids: CASSLGSLETQYF. The CDR3 coding sequence is TGTGCCAGCAGCCTAGGTAGTTTGGAGACCCAGTACTTC.

This clonotype was seen at least ten times. This sequence joins TRBV29-1 and TRBJ2-3; tentatively, D is TRBD1 (6 bases). Germline V lookup: CDR1 SQVTM, CDR2 ANQGSEA. Trimming pared 1 base from V and 3 bases from J, leaving 17 bases between. The CDR3 consists of 16 residues. The CDR3 sequence is CSVEGRAGAGTDTQYF. CDR3 bases: TGCAGCGTTGAAGGTAGGGCAGGGGCCGGGACAGATACGCAGTATTTT.

The genes are TRBV9 and TRBJ1-3; a weak D match, TRBD1 (6 bases). The CDR3 spans 15 residues. Trimming removed 3 bases from V and 3 bases from J, with 13 bases in between. CDR1 and CDR2 from the germline V gene are SGDLS and YYNGEE. In DNA, the CDR3 is TGTGCCAGCAGCGCCACAGGGTCTGGTGGAAACACCATATATTTT. It translates to CASSATGSGGNTIYF.

This clonotype was seen ten or more times. The chain couples TRBV12-3 or TRBV12-4 to TRBJ2-5; D is unclear. This CDR3 is 14 amino acids long. The V and J ends lost 1 base and 5 bases respectively, with 11 bases between them. The CDR3, as DNA: TGTGCCAGCAGTTTAGTATCCCCAGATGAGACCCAGTACTTC. It is translated as CASSLVSPDETQYF.

This clonotype was detected many times. The J gene is TRBJ1-4, the V gene TRBV12-3 or TRBV12-4, with 9 bases aligning to TRBD1. This CDR3 has 14 amino acids. Losses at the gene ends were 8 bases for V and 8 bases for J; bases not matched to a gene: 9. The chain's CDR3 is CASGFRDRVEKLFF. The CDR3 nucleotides read TGTGCCAGCGGCTTCCGGGACAGGGTAGAAAAACTGTTTTTT.

In its sample, this clonotype was seen a few times. The chain links TRBV20-1 to TRBJ2-6, with D unresolved. V was clipped by 8 bases and J by 0 bases, with 17 bases between them. CDR3 size: 16 residues. Germline V gene sequence: CDR1 DFQATT, CDR2 SNEGSKA (reference sequence). In DNA form, the CDR3 reads TGCAGTACTCCAGCCCCCTTTTTCTCTGGGGCCAACGTCCTGACTTTC. This encodes CSTPAPFFSGANVLTF.

This chain connects TRBV6-2 or TRBV6-3 to TRBJ2-5; 12 nucleotides match TRBD2. The CDR3 is 12 residues long. The germline V gene has CDR1 MNHEY and CDR2 SVGEGT. Unmatched junction bases numbered 2, after V lost 8 bases and J lost 7 bases. The CDR3 DNA follows: TGTGCCAGCCGACTAGCGGGAGCGACCCAGTACTTC. Translated, it gives CASRLAGATQYF.

V and J are TRBV20-1 and TRBJ2-5, with TRBD2 identical over 9 bases. CDR3 size: 18 residues. Germline V gene lookup returns CDR1 DFQATT and CDR2 SNEGSKA (reference sequence). J gave up 0 bases and V 2 bases, and 13 bases lay outside the gene matches. The DNA for the CDR3 is TGCAGTGCTAGAAGTTACCTAGCGGGGATAGCGTACCAAGAGACCCAGTACTTC. It specifies CSARSYLAGIAYQETQYF.

The chain combines TRBV24-1 with TRBJ2-3; 9 bases are shared with TRBD1. This CDR3 comprises 15 residues. The V segment lost 5 bases and the J segment 3 bases; nucleotides outside the gene matches: 5. Germline V gives CDR1 KGHDR, CDR2 SFDVKD. The CDR3: CATSVNGQGTDTQYF. The CDR3 bases are TGTGCCACCAGTGTTAACGGACAGGGGACAGATACGCAGTATTTT.

With regard to this clonotype: One end of the junction does not line up with germline, which may come from a read error. The chain couples TRBV7-9 to TRBJ1-5; D call uncertain. Per the germline V gene, CDR1 is SEHNR and CDR2 is FQNEAQ (reference sequence). This CDR3 spans 12 amino acids. The CDR3 here is CANSLSNQPQHF. The CDR3 DNA is TGTGCCAACAGCTTGTCGAATCAGCCCCAGCATTTT.

This chain links TRBV10-3 with TRBJ2-1, with no clear D. Germline V lookup: CDR1 ENHRY, CDR2 SYGVKD. The CDR3 runs to 13 residues. Trimming took off 2 bases at V and 8 bases at J, with 10 bases between the two ends. CDR3 DNA: TGTGCCATCAGTGAGGTGATGGGCCATGAGCAGTTCTTC. Translated, it gives CAISEVMGHEQFF.

This clonotype has just a few counts. The chain joins TRBV11-2 to TRBJ2-7, with TRBD1 identical over 10 bases. Germline CDR1 reads SGHAT; CDR2 reads FQNNGV. V lost 6 bases to trimming and J lost 7 bases; unmatched junction nucleotides: 12. The CDR3 is 15 amino acids. This CDR3 is CASRRAGTGVSEQYF. The CDR3 DNA reads TGTGCCAGCAGAAGAGCCGGGACAGGGGTCTCTGAGCAGTACTTC.

A few counts support this clonotype. CDR3 sequence reads: CASSSMRSSYEQYF. The CDR3 nucleotides read TGTGCCAGCAGCAGCATGAGGAGCTCCTACGAGCAGTACTTC. This rearrangement joins TRBV7-2 to TRBJ2-7; D gene unclear. The germline gives CDR1 SGHTA, CDR2 FQGNSA. Trimming left V 5 bases short and J 0 bases short, with 11 bases between. This CDR3 region has 14 residues.

The chain links TRBV7-9 to TRBJ2-1; 7 nucleotides agree with TRBD2. There are 13 residues in the CDR3. The junction had 4 bases not matched to a gene; V was cut back by 8 bases and J by 3 bases. Germline V gene sequence: CDR1 SEHNR, CDR2 FQNEAQ (reference sequence). This chain's CDR3 is CASGRGDYNEQFF. CDR3 coding DNA: TGTGCCAGCGGTCGGGGGGACTACAATGAGCAGTTCTTC.

The table lists this clonotype with many counts. V usage is TRBV10-3 and J usage is TRBJ2-5; unclear D gene. Trimming shortened V by 3 bases and J by 3 bases, and 8 bases separated the two germline ends. The CDR3 sequence is 13 residues long. CDR1 ENHRY and CDR2 SYGVKD come from the germline V gene. CDR3 protein: CAISDGRKETQYF. CDR3 bases: TGTGCCATCAGTGACGGCAGAAAAGAGACCCAGTACTTC.

The V and J genes are TRBV24-1 and TRBJ2-7, with 8 bases matching TRBD1. The V and J ends lost 3 bases and 5 bases, in that order; junction bases with no gene match: 8. The CDR3 is 15 residues long. Germline CDR1 reads KGHDR; CDR2 reads SFDVKD. CDR3 DNA sequence: TGTGCCACCAGTGATGGCCCGGGACAGGAAAACGAGCAGTACTTC. This sequence encodes CATSDGPGQENEQYF.

This clonotype was seen ten or more times. The chain uses TRBV27 and TRBJ2-7; TRBD2 might be the D (5 bases). The CDR3 has 15 amino acids. In germline, CDR1 is MNHEY, CDR2 SMNVEV (reference sequence). V was pared by 2 bases and J by 0 bases, with 11 bases between. The CDR3 sequence: CASSLTAVGSYEQYF. In DNA form, the CDR3 reads TGTGCCAGCAGTTTAACAGCGGTAGGCTCCTACGAGCAGTACTTC.

This clonotype has more than one count but fewer than ten. The rearrangement uses TRBV21-1 and TRBJ2-6; the table calls TRBD1, which could not be checked here. TRBV21-1 is designated a pseudogene. The CDR3 loop spans 19 amino acids. The CDR3 nucleotides are TGTGCCAGCAGCAAAGATATGAGGGGTCCCCTCTCTGGGGCCAACGTCCTGACTTTC. It is translated as CASSKDMRGPLSGANVLTF.